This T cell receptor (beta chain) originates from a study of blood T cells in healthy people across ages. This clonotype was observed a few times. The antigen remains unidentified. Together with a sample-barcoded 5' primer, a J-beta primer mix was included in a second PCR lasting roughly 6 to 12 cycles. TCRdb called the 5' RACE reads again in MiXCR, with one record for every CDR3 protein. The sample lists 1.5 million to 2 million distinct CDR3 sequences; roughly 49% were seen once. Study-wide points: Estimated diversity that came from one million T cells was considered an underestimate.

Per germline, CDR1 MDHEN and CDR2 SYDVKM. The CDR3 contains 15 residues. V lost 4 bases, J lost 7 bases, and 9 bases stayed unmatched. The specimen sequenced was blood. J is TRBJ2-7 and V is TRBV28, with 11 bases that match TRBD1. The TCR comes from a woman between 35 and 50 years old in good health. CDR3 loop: CASSSPGQGVSEQYF. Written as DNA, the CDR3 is TGTGCCAGCAGTTCCCCGGGACAGGGGGTTAGTGAGCAGTACTTC.